This TCR beta chain was observed in a study of CD8+ T cells in alopecia areata. Broader study findings: Throughout tofacitinib, many expanded lesional clones continued to persist in scalp and blood.

Turning to this clone: Its antigen is unidentified.

Noted treatment: oral pan-JAK inhibitor, 5-10 mg twice daily. Separation by sorting yielded CD4+ and CD8+ T cells from PBMCs. Germline CDR1 reads SGHTA; CDR2 reads FQGNSA. The V gene end was trimmed by 6 bases and the J gene end by 6 bases; junction bases not matched to a gene: 6. This CDR3 region has 14 residues. cDNA reverse transcribed from extracted RNA served as the sequencing template. Sequenced by immunoSEQ multiplex PCR; TCRdb stores in-frame clones only, minus some. The table lists 270,000 or so clones, roughly 60% of them singletons, with more than 1.5% in the top ten. This clonotype originated in a human donor with alopecia areata. V is TRBV7-2 and J is TRBJ1-5, with 9 bases that match TRBD1. Specimen: CD4+ T cells sorted from blood, collected at week 24, from a patient treated with tofacitinib. CDR3 residues: CASRPTGGGQPQHF. In DNA form, the CDR3 reads TGTGCCAGCAGGCCTACAGGGGGCGGTCAGCCCCAGCATTTT.